This TCR beta chain was identified in a study of blood T cell repertoires in COVID-19. The overall study: COVID-19 samples, acute and convalescent, were from the United States, Italy and Spain. The cDNA or gDNA used as material had been derived from T cells, B-cell-depleted T cells, or PBMCs.

The method was immunoSEQ multiplex PCR; TCRdb's version includes in-frame clones alone and lacks a portion of them. Of some 390,000 clones in the sample, more than 85% were seen once. This TCR derives from a human donor in a cohort sampled during active COVID-19. The sequenced sample was peripheral blood.

CDR3 sequence reads: CASRINAGGGYEQYF. The CDR3, as DNA: TGTGCCAGCAGGATAAACGCAGGGGGCGGGTACGAGCAGTACTTC. The chain joins TRBV7-2 to TRBJ2-7; TRBD1 matches 8 bases. CDR1 is SGHTA and CDR2 is FQGNSA in the germline V gene. V lost 6 bases, J lost 4 bases, and 11 bases stayed unmatched. There are 15 residues in the CDR3.